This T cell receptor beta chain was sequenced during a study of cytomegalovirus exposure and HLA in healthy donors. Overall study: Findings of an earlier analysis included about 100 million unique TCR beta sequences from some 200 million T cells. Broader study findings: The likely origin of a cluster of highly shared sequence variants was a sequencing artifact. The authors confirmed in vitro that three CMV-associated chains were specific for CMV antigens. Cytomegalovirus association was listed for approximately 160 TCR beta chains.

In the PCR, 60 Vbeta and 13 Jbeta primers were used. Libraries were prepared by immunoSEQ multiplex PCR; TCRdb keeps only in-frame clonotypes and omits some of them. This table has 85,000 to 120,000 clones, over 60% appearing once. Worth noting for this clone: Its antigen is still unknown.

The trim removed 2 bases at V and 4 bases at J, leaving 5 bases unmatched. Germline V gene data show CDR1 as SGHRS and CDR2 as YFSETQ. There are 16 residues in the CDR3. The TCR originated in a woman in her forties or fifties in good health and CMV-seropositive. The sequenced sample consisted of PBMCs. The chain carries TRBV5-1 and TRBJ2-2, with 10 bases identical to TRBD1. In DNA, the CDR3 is TGCGCCAGCAGCTTTACGGGACAGGGGTCCACCGGGGAGCTGTTTTTT. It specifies CASSFTGQGSTGELFF.